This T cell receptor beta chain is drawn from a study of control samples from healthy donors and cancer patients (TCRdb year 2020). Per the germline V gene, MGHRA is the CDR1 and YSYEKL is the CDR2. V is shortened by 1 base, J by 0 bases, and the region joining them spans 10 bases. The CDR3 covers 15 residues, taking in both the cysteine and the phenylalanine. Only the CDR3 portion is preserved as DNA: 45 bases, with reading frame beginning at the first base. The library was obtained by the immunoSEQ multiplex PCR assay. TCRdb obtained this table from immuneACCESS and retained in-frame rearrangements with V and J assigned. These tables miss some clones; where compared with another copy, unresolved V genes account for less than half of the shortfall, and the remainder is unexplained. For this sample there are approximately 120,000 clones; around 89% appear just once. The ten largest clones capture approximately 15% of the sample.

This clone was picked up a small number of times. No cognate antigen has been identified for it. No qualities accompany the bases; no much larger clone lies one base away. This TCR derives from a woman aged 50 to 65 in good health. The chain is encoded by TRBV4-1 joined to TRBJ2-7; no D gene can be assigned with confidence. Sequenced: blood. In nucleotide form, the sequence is TGCGCCAGCAGCCAAGGTTTGGTCCTCTCCTACGAGCAGTACTTC. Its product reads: CASSQGLVLSYEQYF.